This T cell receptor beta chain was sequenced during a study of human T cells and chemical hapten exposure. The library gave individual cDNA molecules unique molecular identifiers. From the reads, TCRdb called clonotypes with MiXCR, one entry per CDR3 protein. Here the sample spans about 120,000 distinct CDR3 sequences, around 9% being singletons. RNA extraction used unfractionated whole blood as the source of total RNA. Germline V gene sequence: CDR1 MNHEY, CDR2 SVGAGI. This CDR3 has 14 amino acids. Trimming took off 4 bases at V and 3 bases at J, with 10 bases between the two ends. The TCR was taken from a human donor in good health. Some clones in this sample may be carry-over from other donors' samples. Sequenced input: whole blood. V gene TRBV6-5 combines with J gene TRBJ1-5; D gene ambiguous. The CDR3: CASSSPGSNQPQHF. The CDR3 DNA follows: TGTGCCAGCAGTTCGCCCGGCTCCAATCAGCCCCAGCATTTT.